This TCR beta chain was sequenced during a study of T-cell reconstitution after alpha-beta-depleted transplantation in children. The V and J ends lost 3 bases and 3 bases respectively, with 11 bases between them. The germline gives CDR1 MGHRA, CDR2 YSYEKL. The CDR3 is 15 amino acids. Library preparation (for TCRbeta) was performed with unique molecular identifiers. TCRdb reprocessed the PCR reads via MiXCR and lists one record per CDR3 protein. The table has hundreds of thousands of distinct CDR3 sequences, around 13% seen once. Whole-study findings and limits: The origin of high day-60 TCRbeta diversity in some patients lay in surviving recipient T cells and thymic progenitors. Reportedly, only several hundred clones from non-depleted graft cells drove alpha-beta T-cell counts at about two months. When one year had passed after transplant, most T-cell counts and diversity came from newly produced T cells.

As regards this clonotype: As yet, its antigen is unknown.

This chain connects TRBV4-1 to TRBJ2-2, with D unclear. The material sequenced was PBMCs, taken before TCRalphabeta/CD19-depleted stem cell transplant. This clonotype was obtained from a girl aged 2-10 years with congenital amegakaryocytic thrombocytopenia, due to receive a stem cell transplant. The CDR3 DNA is TGCGCCAGCAGCCACTTTGGCAGAGACACCGGGGAGCTGTTTTTT. Protein sequence: CASSHFGRDTGELFF.